This section outlines one T cell receptor (beta chain) sequence together with its context. Its antigen is still unknown. Method: immunoSEQ multiplex PCR; TCRdb's copy keeps in-frame clones and lacks some. The sample lists about 88,000 clones; around 90% were seen once. Germline V gives CDR1 MNHEY, CDR2 SVGAGI. The CDR3 totals 14 residues. The V gene lost 0 bases and the J gene lost 2 bases, with 7 bases spanning the gap. The data belong to a study of graft-versus-host responses after intestinal transplantation. This receptor was identified in a human donor who received an intestinal transplant. The starting material was unstimulated CD4+ T cells sorted from spleen or lymph node cells, obtained before intestinal transplant. This sequence joins TRBV6-5 and TRBJ2-5, with unresolved D. CDR3 sequence (DNA): TGTGCCAGCAGTTACTCGGCAGGACAAGAGACCCAGTACTTC. It codes for CASSYSAGQETQYF.